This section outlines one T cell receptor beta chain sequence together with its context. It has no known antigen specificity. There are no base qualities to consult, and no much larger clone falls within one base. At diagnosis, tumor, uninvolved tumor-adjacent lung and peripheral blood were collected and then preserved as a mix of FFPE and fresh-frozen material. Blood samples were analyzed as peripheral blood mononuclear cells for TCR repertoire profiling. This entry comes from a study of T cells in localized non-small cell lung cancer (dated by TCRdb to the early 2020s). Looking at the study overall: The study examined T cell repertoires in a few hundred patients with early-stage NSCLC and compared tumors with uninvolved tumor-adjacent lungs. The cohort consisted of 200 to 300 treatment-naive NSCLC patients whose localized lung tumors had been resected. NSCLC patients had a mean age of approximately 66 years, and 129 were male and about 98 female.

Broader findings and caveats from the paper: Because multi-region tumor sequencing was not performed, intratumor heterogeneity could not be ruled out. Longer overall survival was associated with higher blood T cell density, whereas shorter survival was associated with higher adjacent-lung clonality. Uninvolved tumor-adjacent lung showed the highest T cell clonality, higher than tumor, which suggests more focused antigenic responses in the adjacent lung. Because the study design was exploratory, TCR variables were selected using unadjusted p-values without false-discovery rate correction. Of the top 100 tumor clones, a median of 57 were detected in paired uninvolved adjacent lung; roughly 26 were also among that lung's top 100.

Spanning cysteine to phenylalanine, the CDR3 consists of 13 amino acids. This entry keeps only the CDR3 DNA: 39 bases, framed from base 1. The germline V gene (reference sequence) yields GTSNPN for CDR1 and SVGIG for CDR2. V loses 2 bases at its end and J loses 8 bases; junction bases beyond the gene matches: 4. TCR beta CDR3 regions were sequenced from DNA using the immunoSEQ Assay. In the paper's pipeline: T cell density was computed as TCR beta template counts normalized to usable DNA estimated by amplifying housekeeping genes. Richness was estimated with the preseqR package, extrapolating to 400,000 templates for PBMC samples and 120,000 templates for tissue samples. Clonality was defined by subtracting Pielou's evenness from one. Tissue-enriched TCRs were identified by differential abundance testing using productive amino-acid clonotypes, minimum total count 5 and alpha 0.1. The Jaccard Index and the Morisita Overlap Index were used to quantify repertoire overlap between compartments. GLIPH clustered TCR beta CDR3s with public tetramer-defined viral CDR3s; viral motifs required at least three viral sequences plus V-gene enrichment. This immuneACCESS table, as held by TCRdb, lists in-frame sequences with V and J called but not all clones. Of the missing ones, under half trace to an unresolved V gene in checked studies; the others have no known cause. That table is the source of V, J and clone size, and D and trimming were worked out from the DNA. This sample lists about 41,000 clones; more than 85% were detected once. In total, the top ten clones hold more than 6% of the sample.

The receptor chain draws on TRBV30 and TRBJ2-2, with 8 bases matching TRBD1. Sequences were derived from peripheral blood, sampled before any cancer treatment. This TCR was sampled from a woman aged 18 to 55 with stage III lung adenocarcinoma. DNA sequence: TGTGCCTGGAGTCGACAGGGGTGGGGGGAGCTGTTTTTT. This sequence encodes CAWSRQGWGELFF.